This TCR beta chain is from a study of T cell repertoires in cytomegalovirus infection. Study summary: Evidence of both CMV infection and a matching HLA type came from public TCR beta signatures.

Many counts were recorded for this clonotype. Its antigen is currently unknown. Study findings and constraints: Across the ex vivo response, the dominant clonotypes were HLA-C-restricted CMV-specific TCR beta clonotypes. The cumulative frequency of public TCR beta families distinguished individuals who carried CMV together with the relevant HLA.

TCRdb re-analysed the reads in MiXCR, keeping a single row per CDR3 protein. The sample has some 300,000 distinct CDR3 sequences, 17% seen once. CDR3 length: 14 residues. Trimming removed 5 bases from V and 4 bases from J, with 14 bases in between. From germline, CDR1 is SGHTA and CDR2 FQGNSA. V is TRBV7-2 and J is TRBJ2-5; either TRBD1 or TRBD2 may supply D (5 bases each). What was sequenced was PBMCs. This clonotype was sampled from a human donor in good health (CMV status not recorded). Some clones in this sample may be carry-over from other donors' samples. CDR3 sequence (DNA): TGTGCCAGCAGCCCCTCGAGGGGTAGAGAGACCCAGTACTTC. The encoded protein is CASSPSRGRETQYF.